Below are 5 T cell receptor delta chains sequenced from a single sample in a study of γδ T cells in repeated Plasmodium falciparum infection. Vgamma9/Vdelta2+ and Vdelta2-negative gammadelta T cells were flow-sorted from PBMC for bulk sequencing. TCRdb reran clone calling via CATT on the multiplex PCR reads. The repertoire holds roughly 50,000 delta-chain clones, roughly 1.6% seen once, with about 8.3% in the top ten. Sequencing used gamma-delta T cells from blood. These receptor sequences come from a pool of human donors (malaria-infected and uninfected, not separated).

This clone appeared a few times. TCRdb's protein, taken from a much larger clone, differs from this DNA's translation at residue 7, likely owing to a read error; the protein displayed comes from the DNA. The V gene is TRDV1, the J gene TRDJ1; D is uncertain. TCRdb gives no J gene; it was assigned here by matching the DNA to germline. CDR3 length equals 14 residues. Trimming shortened V by 5 bases and J by 0 bases, and 10 bases separated the two germline ends. The germline V gene has CDR1 TSWWSYY and CDR2 QGS. The CDR3 DNA follows: TGTGCTCTTGGGTACCGACTCTACACCGATAAACTCATCTTT. Residues: CALGYRLYTDKLIF.

As to this clone: It differs at one base from a far larger clone, so likely a read error. The chain uses TRDV1 and TRDJ1; 7 bases match TRDD3. No J gene was available from TCRdb, and it was assigned here by a germline match of the DNA. CDR1 and CDR2 (germline): TSWWSYY, QGS. The CDR3 sequence is 17 residues long. J lost 0 bases, V lost 7 bases, and 14 bases had no gene match. This chain's CDR3 is CALEKSGGFRYTDKLIF. The CDR3 DNA reads as TGTGCTCTTGAGAAGTCCGGGGGATTCCGATACACCGATAAACTCATCTTT.

This clone came up a few times. The chain combines TRDV2 with TRDJ3, with 10 bases identical to TRDD3. As TCRdb names no J gene, one was assigned here on the basis of a DNA match to germline. V lost 6 bases, J lost 0 bases, and 7 bases stayed unmatched. Per germline, CDR1 GEAIGNYY and CDR2 EKD. The CDR3 is made up of 18 amino acids. Here the CDR3 DNA reads TGTGCCTGTACCGGGGTGGGGGATACCTCCTGGGACACCCGACAGATGTTTTTC. It is translated as CACTGVGDTSWDTRQMFF.

In its sample, this clone ranks as medium-sized. The sample contains more than one DNA sequence encoding this CDR3. V gene TRDV1 combines with J gene TRDJ1; TRDD3 matches 10 bases. Germline CDR1 and CDR2: TSWWSYY and QGS. The CDR3 has 23 residues. V shed 4 bases, J shed 1 base, and the junction held 27 bases outside the gene matches. This CDR3 is CALGVLPGPRKPTGGLFTDKLIF. The CDR3 DNA sequence: TGTGCTCTTGGGGTCCTACCGGGTCCACGTAAACCCACTGGGGGATTATTCACCGATAAACTCATCTTT.

On this clone: TCRdb assigns this DNA the protein of a much larger clone, which departs from its translation at residue 7; this likely reflects a read error, and the protein shown comes from translating the DNA. The chain is built from TRDV1 and TRDJ1, with 12 positions matching TRDD3. TCRdb does not report a J gene; here it was assigned by matching the DNA to germline references. The CDR3 has 24 residues. V was clipped by 1 base and J by 0 bases; unmatched bases: 24. Per the germline V gene, CDR1 is TSWWSYY and CDR2 is QGS. In DNA form, the CDR3 reads TGTGCTCTTGGGGAACCCATCTTTTTCTGTCCTAACTGGGGGATACCCTGCTACACCGATAAACTCATCTTT. It specifies CALGEPIFFCPNWGIPCYTDKLIF.